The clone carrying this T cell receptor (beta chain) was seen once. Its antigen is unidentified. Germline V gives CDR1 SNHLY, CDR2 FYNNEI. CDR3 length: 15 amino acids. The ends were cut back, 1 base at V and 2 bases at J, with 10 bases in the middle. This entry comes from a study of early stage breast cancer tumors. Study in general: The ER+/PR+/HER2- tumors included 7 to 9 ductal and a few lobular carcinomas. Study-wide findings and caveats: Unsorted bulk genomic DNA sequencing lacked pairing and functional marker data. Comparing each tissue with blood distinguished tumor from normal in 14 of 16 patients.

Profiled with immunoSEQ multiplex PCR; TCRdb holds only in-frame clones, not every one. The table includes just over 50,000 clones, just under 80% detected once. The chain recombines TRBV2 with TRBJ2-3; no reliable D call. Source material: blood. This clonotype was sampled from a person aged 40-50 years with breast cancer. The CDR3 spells CASSEEYAPTDTQYF. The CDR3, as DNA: TGTGCCAGCAGTGAAGAGTATGCGCCCACAGATACGCAGTATTTT. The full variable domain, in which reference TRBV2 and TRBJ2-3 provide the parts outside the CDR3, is EPEVTQTPSHQVTQMGQEVILRCVPISNHLYFYWYRQILGQKVEFLVSFYNNEISEKSEIFDDQFSVERPDGSNFTLKIRSTKLEDSAMYFCASSEEYAPTDTQYFGPGTRLTVL.